This section outlines one T cell receptor (beta chain) sequence together with its context. Its antigen is still unknown. The data originate from a study of cytomegalovirus exposure and HLA in healthy donors. Primers: 60 Vbeta forward and 13 Jbeta reverse. In the original processing: As a later analysis found, there were 70 million to 100 million unique TCR beta chains, of which roughly 11 million were shared. Only in-frame clones appear in the TCRdb table, and some are missing; sequencing was by immunoSEQ multiplex PCR. V and J calls and clone size are as listed in that table; D and trimming were resolved from the DNA. The profile shows about 180,000 clones, 65% to 75% of them singletons. The germline V gene has CDR1 MGHRA and CDR2 YSYEKL. V was cut by 0 bases and J by 2 bases, with 7 bases left in between. The CDR3 is 14 residues long. Study results and caveats: Later analysis found that TCR beta chains associated with HLA were more clonally expanded than other, equally common chains. Most TCR sequences were seen very rarely across donors, but some public TCRs occurred in many.

The source of this sequence is a human donor in good health. The sequenced material came from PBMCs. The V gene is TRBV4-1, the J gene TRBJ1-2; D is ambiguous. CDR3 sequence: CASSQDIRNYGYTF. In nucleotides, the CDR3 is TGCGCCAGCAGCCAAGATATTCGGAACTATGGCTACACCTTC.